This TCR beta chain was captured by sequencing in a study of control samples from healthy donors and cancer patients. Clones were read by immunoSEQ multiplex PCR, and TCRdb kept only the in-frame ones, dropping some. The sample has about 46,000 clones, around nine tenths seen once. Germline assignment: CDR1 SGHTA and CDR2 FQGNSA. V lost 5 bases and J 1 base, leaving 11 bases between the germline ends. This CDR3 spans 14 amino acids. Material: PBMCs. The receptor was isolated from a man in his fifties with head and neck cancer. The rearrangement joins TRBV7-2 to TRBJ1-1; D is uncertain. Written as DNA, the CDR3 is TGTGCCAGCAGCGTGACCCTGAGGAACACTGAAGCTTTCTTT. It is translated as CASSVTLRNTEAFF.